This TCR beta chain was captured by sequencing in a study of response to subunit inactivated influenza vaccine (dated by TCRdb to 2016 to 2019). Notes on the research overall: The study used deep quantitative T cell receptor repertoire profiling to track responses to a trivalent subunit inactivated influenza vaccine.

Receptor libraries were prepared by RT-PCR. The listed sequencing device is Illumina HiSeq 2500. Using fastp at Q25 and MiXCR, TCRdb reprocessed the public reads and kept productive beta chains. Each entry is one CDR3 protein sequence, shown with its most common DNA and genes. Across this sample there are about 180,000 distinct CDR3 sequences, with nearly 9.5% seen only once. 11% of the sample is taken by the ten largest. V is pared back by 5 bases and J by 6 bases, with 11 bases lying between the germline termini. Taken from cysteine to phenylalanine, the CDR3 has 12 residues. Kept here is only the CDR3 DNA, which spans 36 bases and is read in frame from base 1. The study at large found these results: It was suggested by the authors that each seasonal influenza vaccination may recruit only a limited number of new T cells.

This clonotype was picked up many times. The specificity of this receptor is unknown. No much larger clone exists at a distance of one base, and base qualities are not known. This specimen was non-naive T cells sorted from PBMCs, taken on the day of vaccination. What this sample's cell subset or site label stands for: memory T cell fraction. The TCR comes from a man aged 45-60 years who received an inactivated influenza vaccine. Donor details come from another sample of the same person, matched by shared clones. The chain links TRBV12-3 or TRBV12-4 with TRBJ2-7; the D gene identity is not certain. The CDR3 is CASSPEFSEQYF. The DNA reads TGTGCCAGCAGTCCCGAATTTAGCGAGCAGTACTTC.